This entry lists 25 T cell receptor beta chains sequenced from one sample in a study of blood T cell repertoires in COVID-19 (dated by TCRdb to 2018 to 2021). The library came from the immunoSEQ multiplex PCR assay. What TCRdb holds here is the immuneACCESS table cut down to in-frame rearrangements. Part of the clones is not present; checked against another copy, under half of the missing clones reflect an unresolved V gene, and the others are unexplained. The sample table holds 360,000 or so clones, of which 87% were seen once. About 2.7% of the sample is taken by the ten largest. The sample consisted of PBMCs or T cells enriched from blood (not recorded which). These receptor sequences come from a woman in her twenties or thirties who had recovered from COVID-19.

V usage is TRBV5-6 and J usage is TRBJ2-7; 9 bases are shared with TRBD1. Germline CDR1 is SGHDT and CDR2 is YYEEEE. This CDR3 region has 14 residues. V was pared by 4 bases and J by 2 bases, with 4 bases of the junction left unmatched. CDR3 nucleotides: TGTGCCAGCAGCCTGGGGGACAGGGCCTACGAGCAGTACTTC. Protein sequence: CASSLGDRAYEQYF.

The rearrangement uses TRBV29-1 and TRBJ1-4, with D maybe TRBD1 (5 bases). There are 13 residues in the CDR3. V shed 4 bases and J shed 8 bases, with 14 bases lying between them. CDR1 SQVTM and CDR2 ANQGSEA come from the germline V gene. The CDR3 nucleotides are TGCAGCGTTGCGGGGGTTATGAACGAAAAACTGTTTTTT. Translation: CSVAGVMNEKLFF.

This chain uses TRBV6-5 with TRBJ1-5, with D hard to call. V lost 0 bases, J lost 0 bases, and 6 bases lay in between. Germline assignment: CDR1 MNHEY and CDR2 SVGAGI. The CDR3 contains 15 residues. CDR3 loop: CASSYSAVSNQPQHF. The DNA for the CDR3 is TGTGCCAGCAGTTACTCGGCGGTTAGCAATCAGCCCCAGCATTTT.

This clone was counted once. CDR3: CASSPEMTVKAHYGYTF. The DNA for the CDR3 is TGTGCCAGCAGCCCCGAAATGACAGTGAAAGCACACTATGGCTACACCTTC. The rearrangement uses TRBV5-6 and TRBJ1-2, with D perhaps matching TRBD1 (5 bases). The germline V gene has CDR1 SGHDT and CDR2 YYEEEE. The CDR3 extends over 17 amino acids. Trimming cost V 4 bases and J 3 bases, with 22 bases left between them.

The chain combines TRBV7-2 with TRBJ2-1; the D gene is possibly TRBD2 (6 bases). Germline V gives CDR1 SGHTA, CDR2 FQGNSA. The CDR3 sequence is 15 residues long. The V gene lost 4 bases and the J gene lost 3 bases, with 13 bases spanning the gap. The CDR3: CASSSPPGVYNEQFF. The CDR3 DNA reads as TGTGCCAGCAGCTCCCCCCCGGGAGTCTACAATGAGCAGTTCTTC.

The genes are TRBV2 and TRBJ1-5; D is ambiguous. The CDR3 sequence is 16 residues long. Germline V CDR1 and CDR2: SNHLY, FYNNEI. Trimming pared 5 bases from V and 4 bases from J, leaving 18 bases between. The chain's CDR3 is CASSSLPVALNQPQHF. The CDR3 DNA is TGTGCCAGCAGTTCTCTACCGGTTGCCCTGAATCAGCCCCAGCATTTT.

The rearrangement uses TRBV28 and TRBJ2-4; 10 bases map to TRBD1. This CDR3 comprises 15 residues. Germline-derived CDR1 and CDR2 are MDHEN and SYDVKM. With 7 bases clipped from V and 5 bases from J, the junction kept 8 bases outside the gene matches. DNA of the CDR3: TGTGCCAGCAAAAGAAATGGACAGGGGGAAAACATTCAGTACTTC. Translating it yields CASKRNGQGENIQYF.

This chain connects TRBV12-3 or TRBV12-4 to TRBJ1-2, with no clear D. V was pared by 6 bases and J by 6 bases, with 14 bases between. The length of the CDR3 is 13 residues. The CDR3 coding sequence is TGTGCCAGCAGCCCGAAGTCGGAGAATGGCTACACCTTC. Its protein is CASSPKSENGYTF.

This clone has more than one count but fewer than ten. The chain recombines TRBV27 with TRBJ1-1, with D unresolved. The CDR3 covers 15 residues. The V gene lost 5 bases and the J gene lost 4 bases, with 17 bases spanning the gap. The germline V gene encodes CDR1 MNHEY and CDR2 SMNVEV (reference sequence). The CDR3 region is CASSVPGPGGTEAFF. DNA of the CDR3: TGTGCCAGCAGTGTACCGGGCCCTGGAGGCACTGAAGCTTTCTTT.

The V and J genes are TRBV7-2 and TRBJ2-3; the match to TRBD2 covers 7 bases. Germline CDR1 SGHTA, CDR2 FQGNSA. The CDR3 runs to 15 residues. V shed 4 bases and J 1 base; nucleotides not matched to a gene: 5. This CDR3 is CASSSRAGGTDTQYF. The CDR3 nucleotides are TGTGCCAGCAGCTCAAGGGCGGGAGGCACAGATACGCAGTATTTT. Using reference TRBV7-2 and TRBJ2-3 for the parts outside the CDR3, the full variable domain is GAGVSQSPSNKVTEKGKDVELRCDPISGHTALYWYRQSLGQGLEFLIYFQGNSAPDKSGLPSDRFSAERTGGSVSTLTIQRTQQEDSAVYLCASSSRAGGTDTQYFGPGTRLTVL.

The chain carries TRBV19 and TRBJ2-3, with a weak D call TRBD2 (6 bases). Germline V gene sequence: CDR1 LNHDA, CDR2 SQIVND (reference sequence). V gave up 7 bases and J gave up 7 bases, with 15 bases separating them. The CDR3 sequence is 13 residues long. CDR3 bases: TGTGCCAGTACCCGGGCGGGGACCTATACGCAGTATTTT. It yields the protein CASTRAGTYTQYF.

In nucleotides, the CDR3 is TGTGCCAGCTCACCATCAGGGATTTCACCCCTCCACTTT. Its protein is CASSPSGISPLHF. The chain joins TRBV18 to TRBJ1-6, with D possibly matching TRBD1 (5 bases). The V gene's germline CDR1 is KGHSH and CDR2 LQKENI. This CDR3 region has 13 residues. V lost 2 bases, J lost 9 bases, and 8 bases lay in between.

This chain uses TRBV27 with TRBJ1-6; TRBD1 aligns across 8 bases. The germline CDR1 and CDR2 sequences are MNHEY and SMNVEV (reference sequence). Unmatched junction bases numbered 10, after V lost 2 bases and J lost 7 bases. The CDR3 is 17 amino acids. CDR3 sequence reads: CASSLSPGTGTNSPLHF. CDR3 DNA: TGTGCCAGCAGTTTAAGCCCAGGGACAGGCACGAATTCACCCCTCCACTTT.

This clone was seen a few times. This rearrangement joins TRBV6-5 to TRBJ2-6; 7 bases line up with TRBD2. Germline V CDR1 and CDR2: MNHEY, SVGAGI. The trim removed 8 bases at V and 14 bases at J, leaving 6 bases unmatched. This CDR3 is 11 amino acids long. The CDR3 here is CASYGGSLLTF. CDR3 in DNA: TGTGCCAGCTACGGGGGGAGTCTCCTGACTTTC.

Only one count was recorded for this clone. This rearrangement joins TRBV29-1 to TRBJ1-1, with D tentatively TRBD1 (5 bases). The germline V and J ends were trimmed by 7 bases and 6 bases, with 12 bases remaining between them. The germline CDR1 and CDR2 sequences are SQVTM and ANQGSEA. The CDR3 consists of 11 residues. The CDR3 region has the DNA TGCAGCGCGGGGGAGTTCCCTGAAGCTTTCTTT. Residues: CSAGEFPEAFF.

In DNA, the CDR3 is TGTGCCAGCAGTCCTGACAGGGGTCAAGAGACCCAGTACTTC. Translating gives CASSPDRGQETQYF. The chain has TRBV11-3 and TRBJ2-5; TRBD1 matches at 8 bases. The CDR3 extends over 14 amino acids. Germline V gene sequence: CDR1 SGHNT, CDR2 YENEEA. With V trimmed by 6 bases and J by 2 bases, 5 bases remained unmatched.

The rearrangement uses TRBV5-4 and TRBJ2-4; 12 bases map to TRBD2. The germline gives CDR1 SGHNT, CDR2 YYREEE (reference sequence). This CDR3 contains 17 residues. The V and J ends lost 4 bases and 10 bases, in that order; junction bases with no gene match: 15. The CDR3 here is CASSLRLAGALLGIQYF. The CDR3 nucleotides read TGTGCCAGCAGCCTTCGACTAGCGGGGGCCCTCCTAGGGATTCAGTACTTC.

The genes are TRBV11-2 and TRBJ2-7; TRBD1 matches 7 bases. Germline V gene data show CDR1 as SGHAT and CDR2 as FQNNGV. Unmatched junction bases numbered 14, after V lost 3 bases and J lost 6 bases. The CDR3 extends over 16 amino acids. This CDR3 reads CASSFQDPGTAREQYF. The DNA for the CDR3 is TGTGCCAGCAGCTTCCAAGATCCGGGGACAGCACGCGAGCAGTACTTC. The full variable domain, rest sourced from reference TRBV11-2 and TRBJ2-7, is EAGVAQSPRYKIIEKRQSVAFWCNPISGHATLYWYQQILGQGPKLLIQFQNNGVVDDSQLPKDRFSAERLKGVDSTLKIQPAKLEDSAVYLCASSFQDPGTAREQYFGPGTRLTVT.

This chain uses TRBV4-2 with TRBJ2-7; TRBD2 is a possible D gene (5 bases). This CDR3 is built from 16 residues. Germline CDR1 LGHNA, CDR2 YNFKEQ. Between the trimmed V and J ends, which lost 0 bases and 1 base, there was a span of 13 bases. The CDR3 DNA sequence: TGTGCCAGCAGCCAAGATTTCCTAGCCGGATCCTACGAGCAGTACTTC. It codes for CASSQDFLAGSYEQYF.

The chain is built from TRBV10-3 and TRBJ1-3; D remains ambiguous. Trimming removed 11 bases at V and 0 bases at J, with 14 bases between. CDR1 ENHRY and CDR2 SYGVKD come from the germline V gene. There are 14 residues in the CDR3. CDR3 nucleotides: TGTGCCCGCAGGTACCCGATCTCTGGAAACACCATATATTTT. It encodes CARRYPISGNTIYF.

V is TRBV10-3 and J is TRBJ1-5, with D possibly TRBD1 on 5 matching bases. This CDR3 comprises 13 residues. Germline lookup yields CDR1 ENHRY and CDR2 SYGVKD. Trimming took 2 bases from V and 9 from J, leaving 11 bases between them. The CDR3 loop reads CAISETGDRPQHF. The CDR3 DNA reads TGTGCCATCAGTGAGACAGGTGATCGGCCCCAGCATTTT.

V is TRBV5-1 and J is TRBJ1-6; 7 positions agree with TRBD1. This CDR3 is 17 amino acids long. V was pared by 4 bases and J by 10 bases, with 17 bases of the junction left unmatched. Germline-derived CDR1 and CDR2 are SGHRS and YFSETQ. The CDR3 DNA reads as TGCGCCAGCAGCCCTGGGACAGATCCCAAAGGTAGCTCACCCCTCCACTTT. Amino acids: CASSPGTDPKGSSPLHF.

This chain uses TRBV24-1 with TRBJ2-3; possible D gene TRBD1, 5 bases. V lost 9 bases, J lost 2 bases, and 8 bases lay in between. There are 12 residues in the CDR3. Germline CDR1 is KGHDR and CDR2 is SFDVKD. The DNA of the CDR3 is TGTGCCACCCAGGGAAACACAGATACGCAGTATTTT. Its translation is CATQGNTDTQYF.

The CDR3 spells CASSYFGTGELFF. The CDR3 bases are TGTGCCAGCAGTTACTTCGGGACCGGGGAGCTGTTTTTT. The genes are TRBV6-5 and TRBJ2-2; D unresolved. Trimming took 1 base from V and 5 from J, leaving 5 bases between them. Looked up from germline, CDR1 is MNHEY and CDR2 is SVGAGI. The CDR3 is made up of 13 amino acids.

The chain couples TRBV28 to TRBJ2-6; D perhaps matches TRBD1 (6 bases). This CDR3 contains 18 residues. Germline CDR1 reads MDHEN; CDR2 reads SYDVKM. V lost 7 bases, J lost 3 bases, and 22 bases lay in between. DNA of the CDR3: TGTGCCAGCAAACGAGACACAGGGCAGGGTCTTGGGGCCAACGTCCTGACTTTC. As protein: CASKRDTGQGLGANVLTF.